The present T cell receptor (beta chain) was sequenced within a study of regulatory T cells in long-lasting Graves disease. The CDR3 spans 13 residues. Germline lookup yields CDR1 MNHEY and CDR2 SVGEGT. The V and J ends lost 10 bases and 4 bases respectively, with 17 bases between them. Building the TCR beta libraries relied on iRepertoire HTBI primers, and CDR3 regions underwent Arm-PCR. TCRdb passed the multiplex PCR reads through MiXCR, listing each CDR3 protein once. The sample has some 560,000 distinct CDR3 sequences, more than 15% seen once. As for time point: newly diagnosed GD, antithyroid drugs for less than 3 months. The TCR library was made from RNA extracted from PBMCs. The same data also went into a second study, on T cells in Graves' hyperthyroidism and ophthalmopathy.

The chain employs TRBV6-2 or TRBV6-3 and TRBJ2-7; D tentatively reads TRBD1 or TRBD2 (6 bases each). The sample was peripheral blood mononuclear cells (PBMCs), taken at new diagnosis, from a patient treated with antithyroid drugs. The receptor was derived from a woman aged 35-65 years with Graves disease. As DNA, the CDR3 is TGTGCCAACCCGAAGGAGGGGGGATACGAGCAGTACTTC. Translation: CANPKEGGYEQYF.